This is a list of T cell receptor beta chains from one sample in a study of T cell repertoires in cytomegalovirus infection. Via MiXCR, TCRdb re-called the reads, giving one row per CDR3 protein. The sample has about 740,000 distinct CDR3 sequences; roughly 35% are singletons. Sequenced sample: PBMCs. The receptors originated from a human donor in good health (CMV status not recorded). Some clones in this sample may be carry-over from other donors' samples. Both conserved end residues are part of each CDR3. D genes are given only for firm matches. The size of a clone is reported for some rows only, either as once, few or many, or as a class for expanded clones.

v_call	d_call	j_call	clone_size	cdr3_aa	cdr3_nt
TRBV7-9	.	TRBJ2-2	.	CASSLYPTGELFF	TGTGCCAGCAGCTTATACCCAACCGGGGAGCTGTTTTTT
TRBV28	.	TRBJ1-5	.	CASARNQPQHF	TGTGCCAGCGCCCGGAATCAGCCCCAGCATTTT
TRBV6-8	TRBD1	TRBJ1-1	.	CASSYTGTGSAEAFF	TGTGCCAGCAGTTATACAGGGACAGGGTCTGCTGAAGCTTTCTTT
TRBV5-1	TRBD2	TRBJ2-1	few	CASGTSGSHPYNEQFF	TGCGCCAGTGGGACTAGCGGGAGCCACCCTTACAATGAGCAGTTCTTC
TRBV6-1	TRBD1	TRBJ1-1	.	CASTAGQGLTEAFF	TGTGCCAGCACCGCGGGACAGGGACTCACTGAAGCTTTCTTT
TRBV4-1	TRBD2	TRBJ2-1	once	CASSQVGTGGFNEQFF	TGCGCCAGCAGCCAAGTAGGGACGGGGGGGTTCAATGAGCAGTTCTTC
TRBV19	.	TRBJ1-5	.	CASTLGRDSNQPQHF	TGTGCCAGTACCCTAGGGAGGGATAGCAATCAGCCCCAGCATTTT
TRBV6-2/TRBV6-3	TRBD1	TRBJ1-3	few	CASSSDRARNTIYF	TGTGCCAGCAGTTCCGACAGGGCCAGAAACACCATATATTTT
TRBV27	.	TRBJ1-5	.	CASGRSARSNQPQHF	TGTGCCTCGGGCAGGTCCGCCCGTAGCAATCAGCCCCAGCATTTT
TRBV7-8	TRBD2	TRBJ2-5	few	CASSLMIPSGSFLETQYF	TGTGCCAGCAGCTTAATGATCCCTAGCGGGAGCTTCTTGGAGACCCAGTACTTC
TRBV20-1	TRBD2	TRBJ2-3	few	CSARASGLADTQYF	TGCAGTGCTAGAGCCTCCGGACTAGCGGATACGCAGTATTTT
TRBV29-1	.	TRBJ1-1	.	CSVDGQNTEAFF	TGCAGCGTTGATGGGCAGAACACTGAAGCTTTCTTT
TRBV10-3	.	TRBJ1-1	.	CAISESERVFSMNTEAFF	TGTGCCATCAGTGAGTCTGAAAGGGTTTTCAGTATGAACACTGAAGCTTTCTTT
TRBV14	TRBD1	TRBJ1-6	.	CASSQMFTGENSPLHF	TGTGCCAGCAGCCAAATGTTTACAGGGGAAAACTCACCCCTCCACTTT
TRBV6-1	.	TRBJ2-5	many	CATLQGGRETQYF	TGTGCCACCTTACAGGGGGGGCGAGAGACCCAGTACTTC
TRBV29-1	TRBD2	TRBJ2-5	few	CSVLGREETQYF	TGCAGCGTTCTCGGGCGGGAGGAGACCCAGTACTTC
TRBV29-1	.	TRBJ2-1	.	CSVRLGGDNEQFF	TGCAGCGTTCGACTGGGGGGAGACAATGAGCAGTTCTTC
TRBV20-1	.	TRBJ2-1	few	CSASKNEQFF	TGCAGTGCAAGTAAGAATGAGCAGTTCTTC
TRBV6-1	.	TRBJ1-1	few	CASSEALDPTEAFF	TGTGCCAGCAGTGAAGCGCTTGACCCCACTGAAGCTTTCTTT
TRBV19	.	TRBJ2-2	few	CASSMGRATGELFF	TGTGCCAGTAGTATGGGCAGGGCCACCGGGGAGCTGTTTTTT
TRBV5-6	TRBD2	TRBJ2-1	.	CASSKSGLAGGGNEQFF	TGTGCCAGCAGCAAATCGGGACTAGCGGGAGGCGGGAATGAGCAGTTCTTC
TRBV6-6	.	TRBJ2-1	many	CASSPQGYNEQFF	TGTGCCAGCAGCCCACAGGGCTACAATGAGCAGTTCTTC
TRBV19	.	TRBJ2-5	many	CASSSRDFQETQYF	TGTGCCAGTAGTTCGCGGGACTTTCAAGAGACCCAGTACTTC
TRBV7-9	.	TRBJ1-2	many	CASSLAGGYTF	TGTGCCAGCAGCTTAGCTGGTGGCTACACCTTC
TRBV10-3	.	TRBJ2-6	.	CAIRVGGISGANVLTF	TGTGCCATCAGAGTAGGGGGTATTTCTGGGGCCAACGTCCTGACTTTC
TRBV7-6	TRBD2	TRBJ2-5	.	CASSDSGGAYQETQYF	TGTGCCAGCAGTGATAGCGGGGGGGCCTACCAAGAGACCCAGTACTTC
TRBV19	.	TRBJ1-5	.	CAARNRVWSNQPQHF	TGTGCCGCGAGAAACAGGGTCTGGAGCAATCAGCCCCAGCATTTT
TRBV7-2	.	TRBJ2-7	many	CASSLAGASSMGEQYF	TGTGCCAGCAGCTTAGCGGGCGCTAGCAGTATGGGCGAGCAGTACTTC
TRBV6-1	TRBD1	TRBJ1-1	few	CASRSRGQNTEAFF	TGTGCCAGCAGGTCCAGGGGGCAGAACACTGAAGCTTTCTTT
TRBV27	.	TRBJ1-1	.	CASIKSSSLNTEALF	TGTGCCAGCATTAAATCTTCCAGTTTGAACACTGAAGCTTTATTT
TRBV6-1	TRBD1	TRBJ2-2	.	CASSGAGQGTGELFF	TGTGCCAGCAGTGGTGCAGGACAGGGTACCGGGGAGCTGTTTTTT